This TCR beta chain was profiled in a study of cytomegalovirus exposure and HLA in healthy donors. Study observations and caveats: Apparent HLA restriction characterized most CMV-associated TCR beta chains in a later analysis.

PCR primers comprised 60 Vbeta and 13 Jbeta primers. Sequenced by immunoSEQ multiplex PCR; TCRdb stores in-frame clones only, minus some. The sample has approximately 110,000 clones; roughly 80% are singletons. Germline V gives CDR1 MNHEY, CDR2 SMNVEV (reference sequence). The junction had 8 bases not matched to a gene; V was cut back by 6 bases and J by 7 bases. CDR3 length equals 14 residues. This clone was seen more than once but under ten times. The antigen is unknown. The gene calls are TRBV27 and TRBJ1-2; 10 bases match TRBD1. Sequencing was carried out using PBMCs. The source of this sequence is a middle-aged woman in good health and CMV-seropositive. CDR3 in DNA: TGTGCCAGCAGCATGACAGGGGGCTCTCTTGGCTACACCTTC. Amino acid sequence: CASSMTGGSLGYTF.